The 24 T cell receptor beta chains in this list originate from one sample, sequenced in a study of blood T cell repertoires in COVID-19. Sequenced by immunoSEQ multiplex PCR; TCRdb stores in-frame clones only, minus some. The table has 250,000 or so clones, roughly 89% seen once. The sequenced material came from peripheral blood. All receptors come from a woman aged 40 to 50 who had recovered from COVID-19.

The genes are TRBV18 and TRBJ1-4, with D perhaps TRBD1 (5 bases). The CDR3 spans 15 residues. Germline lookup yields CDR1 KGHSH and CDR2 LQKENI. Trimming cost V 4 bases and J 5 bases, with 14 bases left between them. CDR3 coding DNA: TGTGCCAGCTCACTTACAGGCTGGGAAAATGAAAAACTGTTTTTT. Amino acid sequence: CASSLTGWENEKLFF.

The CDR3 reads CASTQLAENTGELFF. The DNA of the CDR3 is TGTGCCAGCACCCAACTAGCTGAGAACACCGGGGAGCTGTTTTTT. The chain has TRBV5-5 and TRBJ2-2; tentatively, D is TRBD2 (6 bases). CDR1 and CDR2 from the germline V gene are SGHKS and YYEKEE (reference sequence). V was pared by 6 bases and J by 1 base, with 13 bases between. The CDR3 consists of 15 residues.

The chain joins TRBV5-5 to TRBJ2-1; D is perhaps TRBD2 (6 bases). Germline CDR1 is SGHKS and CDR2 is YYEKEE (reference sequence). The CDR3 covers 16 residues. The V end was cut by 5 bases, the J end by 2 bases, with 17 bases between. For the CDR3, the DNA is TGTGCCAGCAGAGCCTACCGGGACTGGGCCTACAATGAGCAGTTCTTC. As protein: CASRAYRDWAYNEQFF.

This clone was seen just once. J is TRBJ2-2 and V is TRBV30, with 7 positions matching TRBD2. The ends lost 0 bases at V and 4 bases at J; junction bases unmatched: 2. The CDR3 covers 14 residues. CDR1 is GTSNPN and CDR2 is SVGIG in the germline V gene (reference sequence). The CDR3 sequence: CAWSVSGGTGELFF. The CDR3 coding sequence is TGTGCCTGGAGTGTATCGGGGGGCACCGGGGAGCTGTTTTTT.

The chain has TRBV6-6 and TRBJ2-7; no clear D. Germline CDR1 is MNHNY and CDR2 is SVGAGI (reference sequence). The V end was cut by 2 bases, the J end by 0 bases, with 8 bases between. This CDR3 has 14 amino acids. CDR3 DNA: TGTGCCAGCAGTTACACACAGAGCTCCTACGAGCAGTACTTC. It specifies CASSYTQSSYEQYF.

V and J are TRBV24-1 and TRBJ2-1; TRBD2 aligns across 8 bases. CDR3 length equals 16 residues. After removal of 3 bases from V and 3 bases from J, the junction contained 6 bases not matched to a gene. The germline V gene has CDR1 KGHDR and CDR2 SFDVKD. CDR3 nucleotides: TGTGCCACCAGTGATACTAGCGGAGGGGGCTACAATGAGCAGTTCTTC. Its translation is CATSDTSGGGYNEQFF.

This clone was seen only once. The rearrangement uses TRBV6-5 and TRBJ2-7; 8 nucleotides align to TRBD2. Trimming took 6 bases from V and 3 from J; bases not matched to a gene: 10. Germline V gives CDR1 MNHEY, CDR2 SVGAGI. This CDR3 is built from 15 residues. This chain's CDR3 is CASRARLAGLYEQYF. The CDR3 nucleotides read TGTGCCAGCAGGGCGAGGCTAGCGGGCCTCTACGAGCAGTACTTC.

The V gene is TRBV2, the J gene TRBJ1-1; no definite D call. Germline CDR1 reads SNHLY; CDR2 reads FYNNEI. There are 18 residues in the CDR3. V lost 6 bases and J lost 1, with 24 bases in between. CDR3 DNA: TGTGCCAGCAGCCACCCCTTTGGAGTCGTGACGAGGAACACTGAAGCTTTCTTT. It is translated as CASSHPFGVVTRNTEAFF.

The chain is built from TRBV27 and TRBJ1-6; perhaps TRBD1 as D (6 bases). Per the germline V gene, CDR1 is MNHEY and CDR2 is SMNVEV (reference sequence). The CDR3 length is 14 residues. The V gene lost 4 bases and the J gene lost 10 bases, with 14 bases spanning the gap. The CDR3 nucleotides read TGTGCCAGCAGTTCACAGGGTTCTGGCTCACCCCTCCACTTT. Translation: CASSSQGSGSPLHF.

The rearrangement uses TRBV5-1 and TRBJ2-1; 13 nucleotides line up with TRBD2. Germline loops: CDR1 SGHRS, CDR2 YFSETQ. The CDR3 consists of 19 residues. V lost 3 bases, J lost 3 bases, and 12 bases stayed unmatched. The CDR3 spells CASSSSFKTSGRNYNEQFF. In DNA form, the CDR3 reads TGCGCCAGCAGCTCCTCGTTTAAGACTAGCGGGAGGAACTACAATGAGCAGTTCTTC.

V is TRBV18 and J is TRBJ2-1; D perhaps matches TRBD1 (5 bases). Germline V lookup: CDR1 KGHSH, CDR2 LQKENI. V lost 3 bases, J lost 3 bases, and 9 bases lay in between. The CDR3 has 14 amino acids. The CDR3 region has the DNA TGTGCCAGCTCACCTAGGCAGGGCTACAATGAGCAGTTCTTC. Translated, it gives CASSPRQGYNEQFF.

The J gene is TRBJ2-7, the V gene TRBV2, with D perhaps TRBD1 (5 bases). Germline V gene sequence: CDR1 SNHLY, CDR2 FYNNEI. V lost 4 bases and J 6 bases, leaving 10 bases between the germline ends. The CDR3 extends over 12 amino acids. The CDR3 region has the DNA TGTGCCAGCAGTGGACAGCGTACCGAGCAGTACTTC. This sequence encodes CASSGQRTEQYF.

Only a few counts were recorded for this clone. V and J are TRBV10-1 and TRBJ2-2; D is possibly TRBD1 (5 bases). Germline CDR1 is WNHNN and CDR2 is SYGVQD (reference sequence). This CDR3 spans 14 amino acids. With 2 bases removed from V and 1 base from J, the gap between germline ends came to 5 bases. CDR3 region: CASSEGQNTGELFF. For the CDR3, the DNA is TGCGCCAGCAGTGAGGGACAGAACACCGGGGAGCTGTTTTTT.

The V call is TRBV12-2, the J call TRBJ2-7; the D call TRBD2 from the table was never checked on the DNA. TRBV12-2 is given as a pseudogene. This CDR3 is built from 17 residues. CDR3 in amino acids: CASRLAGRGGLAPEQYF. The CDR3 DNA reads TGTGCAAGTCGCTTAGCGGGCAGGGGCGGACTAGCGCCTGAGCAGTACTTC.

In nucleotides, the CDR3 is TGCGCCAGCAGCTGGGCTAGCGCCAACACCGGGGAGCTGTTTTTT. It encodes CASSWASANTGELFF. V and J are TRBV5-1 and TRBJ2-2; TRBD2 is a possible D gene (6 bases). V was cut by 3 bases and J by 2 bases, with 11 bases left in between. The CDR3 runs to 15 residues. CDR1 is SGHRS, CDR2 YFSETQ, per germline.

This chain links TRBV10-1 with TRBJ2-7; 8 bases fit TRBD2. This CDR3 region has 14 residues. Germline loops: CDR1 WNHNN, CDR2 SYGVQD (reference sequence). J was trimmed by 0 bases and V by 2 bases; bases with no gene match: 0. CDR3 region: CASSEGTSSYEQYF. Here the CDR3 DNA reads TGCGCCAGCAGTGAGGGGACTAGCTCCTACGAGCAGTACTTC.

In nucleotides, the CDR3 is TGTGCCAGCAGTGACCCAACTAGCGGGAGCCAAGAGACCCAGTACTTC. Amino acid sequence: CASSDPTSGSQETQYF. The rearrangement uses TRBV28 and TRBJ2-5; 11 bases are a match to TRBD2. The CDR3 totals 16 residues. Looked up from germline, CDR1 is MDHEN and CDR2 is SYDVKM. V lost 5 bases to trimming and J lost 1 base; unmatched junction nucleotides: 6.

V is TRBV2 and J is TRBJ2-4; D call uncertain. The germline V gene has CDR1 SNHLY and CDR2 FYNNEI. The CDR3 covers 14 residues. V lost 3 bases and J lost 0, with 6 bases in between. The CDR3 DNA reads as TGTGCCAGCAGTGAGGAGTTAGCCAAAAACATTCAGTACTTC. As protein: CASSEELAKNIQYF.

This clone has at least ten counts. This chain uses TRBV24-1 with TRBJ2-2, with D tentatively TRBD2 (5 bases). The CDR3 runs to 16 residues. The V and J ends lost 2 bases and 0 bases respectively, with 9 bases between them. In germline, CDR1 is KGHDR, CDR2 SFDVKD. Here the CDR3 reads CATSDWGATNTGELFF. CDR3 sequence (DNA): TGTGCCACCAGTGATTGGGGAGCTACGAACACCGGGGAGCTGTTTTTT.

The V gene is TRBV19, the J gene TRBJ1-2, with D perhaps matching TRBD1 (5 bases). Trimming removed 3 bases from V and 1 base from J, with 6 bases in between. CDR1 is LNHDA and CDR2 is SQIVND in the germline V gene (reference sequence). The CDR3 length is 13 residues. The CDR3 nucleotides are TGTGCCAGTAGTATGCAGGGTAACTATGGCTACACCTTC. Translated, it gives CASSMQGNYGYTF.

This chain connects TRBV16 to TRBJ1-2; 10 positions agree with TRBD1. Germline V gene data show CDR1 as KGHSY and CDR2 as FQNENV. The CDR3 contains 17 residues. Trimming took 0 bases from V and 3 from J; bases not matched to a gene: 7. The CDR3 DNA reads TGTGCCAGCAGCCAATCGAAAGGGACAGGGGTCGACTATGGCTACACCTTC. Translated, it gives CASSQSKGTGVDYGYTF.

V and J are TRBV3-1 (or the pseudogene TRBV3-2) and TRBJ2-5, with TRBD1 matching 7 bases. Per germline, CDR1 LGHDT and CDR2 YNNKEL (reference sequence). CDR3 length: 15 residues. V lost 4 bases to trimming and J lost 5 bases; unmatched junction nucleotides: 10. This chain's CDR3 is CASSPPLTGFETQYF. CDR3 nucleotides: TGTGCCAGCAGCCCCCCATTGACAGGGTTCGAGACCCAGTACTTC.

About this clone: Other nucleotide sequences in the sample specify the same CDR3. CDR3 amino acids: CASSLEPGLAGLETQYF. The CDR3 nucleotides are TGTGCCAGCAGCTTAGAACCGGGACTAGCGGGACTAGAGACCCAGTACTTC. The rearrangement joins TRBV7-8 to TRBJ2-5; 13 bases agree with TRBD2. Trimming took 1 base from V and 4 from J; bases not matched to a gene: 6. From germline, CDR1 is SGHVS and CDR2 FQNEAQ. The CDR3 has 17 amino acids.

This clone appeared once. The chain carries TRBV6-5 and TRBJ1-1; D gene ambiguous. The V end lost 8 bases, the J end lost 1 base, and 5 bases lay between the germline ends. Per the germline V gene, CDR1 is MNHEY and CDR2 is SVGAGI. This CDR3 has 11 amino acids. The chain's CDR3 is CASPRNTEAFF. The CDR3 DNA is TGTGCCAGCCCGAGGAACACTGAAGCTTTCTTT.